The clone carrying this T cell receptor beta chain was seen repeatedly, ten times or more. Trimming at V came to 5 bases and at J to 9 bases, leaving 3 bases not matched to a gene. This CDR3 contains 12 residues. This sample was taken from a study of T-cell memory formation after mild COVID-19. TCRdb re-analysed the 5' RACE reads in MiXCR, keeping a single row per CDR3 protein. Found here are approximately 290,000 distinct CDR3 sequences, 15% to 20% of them singletons; the top ten hold 21%. The sequenced material came from PBMCs or a T cell subset sorted from them (not recorded which). The origin of this receptor is a man aged 18-30 years who had mild COVID-19 (a few samples of this study predate the infection). Cell type and time point are not known. The J gene is TRBJ2-1, the V gene TRBV12-3 or TRBV12-4, with 8 bases matching TRBD2. CDR3 nucleotides: TGTGCCAGCAGTGGACTAGCATTTGAGCAGTTCTTC. Its protein product is CASSGLAFEQFF.